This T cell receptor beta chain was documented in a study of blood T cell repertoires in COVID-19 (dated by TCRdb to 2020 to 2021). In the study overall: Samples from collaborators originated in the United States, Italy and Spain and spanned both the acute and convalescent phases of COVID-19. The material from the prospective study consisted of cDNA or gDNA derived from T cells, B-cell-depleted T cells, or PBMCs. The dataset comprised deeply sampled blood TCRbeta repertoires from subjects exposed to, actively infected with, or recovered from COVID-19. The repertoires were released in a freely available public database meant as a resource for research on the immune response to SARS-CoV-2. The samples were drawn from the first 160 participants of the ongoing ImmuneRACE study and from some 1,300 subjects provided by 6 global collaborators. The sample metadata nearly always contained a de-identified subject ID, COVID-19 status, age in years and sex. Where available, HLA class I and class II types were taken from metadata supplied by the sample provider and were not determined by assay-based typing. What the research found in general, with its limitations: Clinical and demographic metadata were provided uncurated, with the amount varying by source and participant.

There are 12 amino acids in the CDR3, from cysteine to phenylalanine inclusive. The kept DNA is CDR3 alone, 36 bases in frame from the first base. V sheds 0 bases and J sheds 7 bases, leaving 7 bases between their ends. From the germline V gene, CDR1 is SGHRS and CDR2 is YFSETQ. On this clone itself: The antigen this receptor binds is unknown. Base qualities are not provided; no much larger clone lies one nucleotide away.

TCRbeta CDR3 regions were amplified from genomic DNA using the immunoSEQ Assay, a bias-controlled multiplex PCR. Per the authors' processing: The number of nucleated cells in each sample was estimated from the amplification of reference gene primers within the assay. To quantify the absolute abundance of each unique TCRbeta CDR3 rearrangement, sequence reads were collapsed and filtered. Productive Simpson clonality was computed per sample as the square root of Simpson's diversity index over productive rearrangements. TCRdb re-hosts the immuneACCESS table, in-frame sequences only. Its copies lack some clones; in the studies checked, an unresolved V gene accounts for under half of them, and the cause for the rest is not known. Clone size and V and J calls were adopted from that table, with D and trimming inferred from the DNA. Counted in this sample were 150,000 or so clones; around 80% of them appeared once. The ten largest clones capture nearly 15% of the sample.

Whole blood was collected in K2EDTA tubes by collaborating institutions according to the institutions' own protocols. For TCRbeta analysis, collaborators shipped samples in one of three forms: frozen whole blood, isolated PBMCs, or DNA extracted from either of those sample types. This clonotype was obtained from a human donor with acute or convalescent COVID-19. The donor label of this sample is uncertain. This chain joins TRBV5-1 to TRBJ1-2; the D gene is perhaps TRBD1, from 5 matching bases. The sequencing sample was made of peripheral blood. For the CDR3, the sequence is CASSLGGAGYTF. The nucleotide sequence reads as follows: TGCGCCAGCAGCTTGGGTGGGGCTGGCTACACCTTC.